This entry is about one T cell receptor (beta chain). Antigen unknown. In TCRdb, the 5' RACE reads were re-called with MiXCR into one record per CDR3 protein. The table lists a few hundred thousand distinct CDR3 sequences, under 25% of them singletons. V was cut by 4 bases and J by 1 base, with 11 bases left in between. CDR1 SGHDT and CDR2 YYEEEE come from the germline V gene. The CDR3 is 14 amino acids. This specimen belongs to a study of T cells after yellow fever vaccination. Study in general: Fractions low in cell number were prepared with SMART-Seq v4 Ultra Low Input.

Broader study findings: Secondary responses were weaker yet peaked faster, day 5 versus 15.

The rearrangement links TRBV5-6 to TRBJ2-5; D is ambiguous. The sequenced sample was PBMCs, obtained 15 days after the yellow fever booster vaccination. The clonotype comes from a man aged 25-45 years who received the YFV17D yellow fever vaccine. The CDR3 DNA reads as TGTGCCAGCAGCATGACTGGTTTCCAAGAGACCCAGTACTTC. Its translation is CASSMTGFQETQYF. Full variable domain (missing parts from reference TRBV5-6 and TRBJ2-5): DAGVTQSPTHLIKTRGQQVTLRCSPKSGHDTVSWYQQALGQGPQFIFQYYEEEERQRGNFPDRFSGHQFPNYSSELNVNALLLGDSALYLCASSMTGFQETQYFGPGTRLLVL.